A selection of T cell receptor beta chains follows, all from one sample in a study of cytomegalovirus exposure and HLA in healthy donors. This table comes from immunoSEQ multiplex PCR, and its TCRdb copy is limited to in-frame clones, with some not included. The table has 150,000 to 200,000 clones, 91% seen once. Sequenced sample: PBMCs. These receptors originate from a woman younger than 30 in good health and CMV-seropositive. Each CDR3 is given with its conserved first and last residue. The order of the fields is clone size, D gene, J gene, V gene, CDR3 protein, CDR3 DNA. The D gene is left open where the match is weak. Size is omitted from some rows. Given values are once, few, many or a class for expanded clones.

>-|-|TRBJ1-2|TRBV6-1
CASSEMQQGKSGYTF
TGTGCCAGCAGTGAAATGCAGCAGGGAAAGTCTGGCTACACCTTC
>once|-|TRBJ2-3|TRBV11-2
CASSPGDTQYF
TGTGCCAGCAGCCCCGGGGATACGCAGTATTTT
>-|-|TRBJ2-7|TRBV6-6
CATRDGDPYEQYF
TGTGCCACCAGGGACGGGGATCCCTACGAGCAGTACTTC
>-|-|TRBJ1-3|TRBV5-1
CASSSSVGQGGNTIYF
TGCGCCAGCAGTTCGTCAGTCGGCCAGGGTGGCAACACCATATATTTT
>-|-|TRBJ2-1|TRBV7-6
CASSSGNEQFF
TGTGCCAGCAGCTCCGGGAATGAGCAGTTCTTC
>-|TRBD1|TRBJ2-5|TRBV27
CASSPAWDRQETQYF
TGTGCCAGCAGTCCCGCATGGGACAGACAAGAGACCCAGTACTTC
>few|-|TRBJ1-4|TRBV28
CAIQQGRNRKLFF
TGTGCCATTCAACAGGGCCGAAATAGGAAACTGTTTTTT
>-|TRBD2|TRBJ2-7|TRBV5-5
CASSLTSSGATYEQYF
TGTGCCAGCAGCTTAACGTCTAGCGGGGCTACCTACGAGCAGTACTTC
>-|TRBD1|TRBJ2-1|TRBV19
CASSPRTGMGEQFF
TGTGCCAGTAGTCCGAGGACAGGGATGGGTGAGCAGTTCTTC
>-|-|TRBJ2-5|TRBV30
CACGTVGAETQYF
TGTGCCTGTGGGACTGTTGGGGCAGAGACCCAGTACTTC
>-|-|TRBJ1-2|TRBV6-5
CASSYSRGAWEGYTF
TGTGCCAGCAGTTACTCCCGGGGGGCATGGGAAGGCTACACCTTC
>-|-|TRBJ1-1|TRBV10-2
CASSESWGDTEAFF
TGCGCCAGCAGTGAGTCGTGGGGGGACACTGAAGCTTTCTTT
>-|TRBD2|TRBJ2-7|TRBV10-3
CAISESGTNYEQYF
TGTGCCATCAGTGAGTCGGGGACTAACTACGAGCAGTACTTC
>-|TRBD1|TRBJ1-2|TRBV15
CATSRGETGEAYGYTF
TGTGCCACCAGCAGAGGCGAGACAGGGGAGGCCTATGGCTACACCTTC
>-|-|TRBJ2-1|TRBV30
CAWRPDSPEQFF
TGTGCCTGGAGACCTGACTCGCCTGAGCAGTTCTTC
>-|-|TRBJ2-1|TRBV28
CASKKDTSSYNEQFF
TGTGCCAGCAAGAAGGACACGAGCTCCTACAATGAGCAGTTCTTC
>-|-|TRBJ1-5|TRBV21-1
CASSKSYQPQHF
TGTGCCAGCAGTAAATCGTATCAGCCCCAGCATTTT
>-|TRBD1|TRBJ1-4|TRBV6-6
CASSPNRGSGEKLFF
TGTGCCAGCAGTCCCAACAGGGGATCGGGTGAAAAACTGTTTTTT
>-|-|TRBJ2-1|TRBV7-7
CASSLTTTNEQFF
TGTGCCAGCAGCTTGACCACTACAAATGAGCAGTTCTTC
>-|TRBD2|TRBJ2-5|TRBV15
CATSGQGTSGMKTQYF
TGTGCCACCAGCGGACAAGGGACTAGCGGGATGAAGACCCAGTACTTC
>-|-|TRBJ1-2|TRBV5-1
CASSLTGPAPYGYTF
TGCGCCAGCAGCTTGACAGGTCCGGCCCCCTATGGCTACACCTTC
>-|-|TRBJ2-7|TRBV7-2
CASSSSGTGRNEQYF
TGTGCCAGCAGCTCCAGCGGCACGGGCCGGAACGAGCAGTACTTC
>-|TRBD1|TRBJ1-2|TRBV7-9
CASSLGTGGNYGYTF
TGTGCCAGCAGCTTAGGAACAGGGGGGAACTATGGCTACACCTTC
>-|TRBD2|TRBJ2-7|TRBV27
CASSTLRGALASGSGEQYF
TGTGCCAGCAGCACGTTGCGGGGGGCACTTGCTAGCGGGAGTGGCGAGCAGTACTTC
>-|-|TRBJ1-4|TRBV29-1
CSARSATNEKLFF
TGCAGCGCCCGGTCTGCAACTAATGAAAAACTGTTTTTT
>-|TRBD1|TRBJ2-7|TRBV18
CASSLGTGGDYEQYF
TGTGCCAGCTCACTAGGGACAGGGGGCGACTACGAGCAGTACTTC
>-|-|TRBJ1-4|TRBV28
CASSTTRTNEKLFF
TGTGCCAGCAGTACAACAAGAACTAATGAAAAACTGTTTTTT
>-|-|TRBJ1-5|TRBV4-1
CASSHSDRINQPQHF
TGCGCCAGCAGCCACTCCGACAGGATCAATCAGCCCCAGCATTTT
>-|-|TRBJ2-3|TRBV4-2
CASSQEAGRGTDTQYF
TGTGCCAGCAGCCAAGAGGCGGGCCGGGGGACAGATACGCAGTATTTT
>-|-|TRBJ2-6|TRBV18
CASSPLVVGANVLTF
TGTGCCAGCTCACCCCTAGTAGTAGGGGCCAACGTCCTGACTTTC
>-|-|TRBJ2-3|TRBV5-1
CASSLGGDTQYF
TGCGCCAGCAGCTTGGGAGGAGATACGCAGTATTTT
>-|-|TRBJ1-2|TRBV7-9
CASSPRTDGYTF
TGTGCCAGCAGCCCCAGGACAGATGGCTACACCTTC
>-|TRBD1|TRBJ2-7|TRBV6-1
CASSEAGQGSGEQYF
TGTGCCAGCAGTGAAGCAGGACAGGGGTCTGGCGAGCAGTACTTC
>-|-|TRBJ1-2|TRBV5-8
CASSLGGRGVEGYTF
TGTGCCAGCAGCTTGGGCGGCAGGGGAGTCGAGGGCTACACCTTC
>-|-|TRBJ1-4|TRBV5-1
CASSDEDSLGQEKLFF
TGCGCCAGCAGCGACGAGGACTCTCTAGGACAGGAAAAACTGTTTTTT